This entry concerns a single T cell receptor beta chain. Its target is unknown. This specimen comes from a study of a mutant IDH1 vaccine in newly diagnosed glioma. Across the study: V12 fell at week 35 and V13, the study end, at week 47.

Here immunoSEQ multiplex PCR was the method, and the copy in TCRdb shows in-frame clones only, minus some. Of approximately 66,000 clones in the sample, around four fifths were seen once. Sample time point: week 35, safety follow-up. In every dose of vaccine, 300 ug of mutant IDH1 20-mer peptide was given alongside topical imiquimod. There were new WHO grade 3 or 4 astrocytomas in the donors, and these were IDH1-mutant and ATRX-lost. V trimming: 7 bases; J trimming: 5 bases; junction bases outside the gene matches: 11. The CDR3 is 15 residues long. CDR1 is MNHNS and CDR2 is SASEGT in the germline V gene.

The V gene is TRBV6-1, the J gene TRBJ1-5; 7 bases are shared with TRBD1. The sample in question was PBMCs, obtained from a glioma patient whose treatment included an IDH1 peptide vaccine. The source of this sequence is a man aged 25-45 years with glioma. DNA for the CDR3: TGTGCCAGCAACCTAGGGACAGTGGCCCATCAGCCCCAGCATTTT. This gives the protein CASNLGTVAHQPQHF.